This is a list of T cell receptor beta chains from one sample in a study of blood T cell repertoires in COVID-19. Here immunoSEQ multiplex PCR was the method, and the copy in TCRdb shows in-frame clones only, minus some. The repertoire includes 84,000 or so clones, about 81% of them detected once, and about an eighth sits in the top ten. The sequencing input was peripheral blood. The receptors come from a human donor in a cohort sampled during active COVID-19. CDR3s include the opening cysteine and the closing phenylalanine or tryptophan. D genes are given only for firm matches. Clone size is shown for a subset of rows, as once, few, many or a class of expanded clone.

V gene	clone size	D gene	J gene	CDR3 DNA	CDR3 protein
TRBV28	.	TRBD2	TRBJ2-3	TGTGCCAGCACGCGGGGGGCGGAAGATACGCAGTATTTT	CASTRGAEDTQYF
TRBV19	.	TRBD1	TRBJ2-3	TGTGCCAGTAGCCCCGGGGACAGGGTTCTCACAGATACGCAGTATTTT	CASSPGDRVLTDTQYF
TRBV3-1/TRBV3-2	.	.	TRBJ2-2	TGTGCCAGCAGCCTTTACGAGGCCACCGGGGAGCTGTTTTTT	CASSLYEATGELFF
TRBV2	.	.	TRBJ1-6	TGTGCCAGCAGTACTGACGGGGTATCACCCCTCCACTTT	CASSTDGVSPLHF
TRBV19	.	TRBD2	TRBJ2-5	TGTGCCAGTAGTGGACTAGCGGGGGGGCAAGAGACCCAGTACTTC	CASSGLAGGQETQYF
TRBV6-5	.	.	TRBJ1-3	TGTGCCACGTCAGGGGTTTTGTCACCTGGAAACACCATATATTTT	CATSGVLSPGNTIYF
TRBV11-2	.	TRBD1	TRBJ2-2	TGTGCCAGCAGCTCGGTACCGGGACAGGGGATTCACGGGGAGCTGTTTTTT	CASSSVPGQGIHGELFF
TRBV5-4	.	.	TRBJ2-7	TGTGCCAGCAGTTATGACAGCTACGAGCAGTACTTC	CASSYDSYEQYF
TRBV9	.	TRBD1	TRBJ2-1	TGTGCCAGCAGCGCCGGACAGGGGGAGCAGTTCTTC	CASSAGQGEQFF
TRBV7-2	once	.	TRBJ1-6	TGTGCCAGCACCTCCAACCTAGGCTCCTATAATTCACCCCTCCACTTT	CASTSNLGSYNSPLHF
TRBV27	.	TRBD1	TRBJ2-7	TGTGCCAGCAGTTATAGGATGCGGACAGGGGGCCCCTACGAGCAGTACTTC	CASSYRMRTGGPYEQYF
TRBV6-5	.	.	TRBJ1-2	TGTGCCAGCAGTTCTAGCGGATCGGACACCTTC	CASSSSGSDTF
TRBV23-1	.	.	TRBJ1-6	TGCGCCAGCAGTCAATGGGGGCAGGACGGTTCACCCCTCCACTTT	CASSQWGQDGSPLHF
TRBV7-2	once	TRBD2	TRBJ2-3	TGTGCCAGCAGCTTCGGACTAGCGGGGGGGGGACTCACAGATACGCAGTATTTT	CASSFGLAGGGLTDTQYF
TRBV28	.	.	TRBJ1-5	TGTGCCAGCAGTTTACCGGGGGGTCAGCCCCAGCATTTT	CASSLPGGQPQHF
TRBV10-3	.	TRBD1	TRBJ1-2	TGTGCCATCAGTGAGGGGACAGGGGAACCTAAGGGCTATGGCTACACCTTC	CAISEGTGEPKGYGYTF
TRBV6-6	.	TRBD1	TRBJ1-1	TGTGCCAGCAGTTTACAGGGGGCGGACACTGAAGCTTTCTTT	CASSLQGADTEAFF
TRBV2	.	.	TRBJ2-7	TGTGCCAGCAGGCTCGGGGCCTACGAGCAGTACTTC	CASRLGAYEQYF
TRBV7-9	.	TRBD1	TRBJ1-2	TGTGCCAGCAGCTCCGGAGACAGGGGAGGAGGCACCTTC	CASSSGDRGGGTF
TRBV13	.	.	TRBJ2-3	TGTGCCAGCAGCTCGGGACTTAGATATGGTACAGATACGCAGTATTTT	CASSSGLRYGTDTQYF
TRBV6-5	.	.	TRBJ2-1	TGTGCCGAGCGGCCGGGTCATTCCTACAATGAGCAGTTCTTC	CAERPGHSYNEQFF
TRBV9	.	TRBD1	TRBJ1-3	TGTGCCAGCAGCCTGACAGGGACTGGAAACACCATATATTTT	CASSLTGTGNTIYF
TRBV7-6	once	TRBD1	TRBJ1-3	TGTGCCAGCAGCCCGGGACAGGGCCTCTCTGGAAACACCATATATTTT	CASSPGQGLSGNTIYF
TRBV6-5	.	TRBD1	TRBJ2-7	TGTGCCAGCAGTCTAGACAGGGAATGGGAGCAGTACTTC	CASSLDREWEQYF
TRBV7-9	.	TRBD1	TRBJ1-2	TGTGCCAGCAGCTCCTGGGACAGGGGAAGCGGCTACACCTTC	CASSSWDRGSGYTF